These 20 T cell receptor beta chains were sequenced from one sample in a study of blood T cell repertoires in COVID-19. TCRdb keeps only in-frame clones here, not all; method: immunoSEQ multiplex PCR. Of hundreds of thousands of clones detected, about 91% appear once; the ten largest clones hold about 1.2%. What was sequenced was PBMCs or T cells enriched from blood (not recorded which). These TCRs come from a middle-aged woman with acute COVID-19.

This sequence joins TRBV27 and TRBJ2-7, with 8 bases lining up with TRBD1. Trimming at V came to 4 bases and at J to 0 bases, leaving 5 bases not matched to a gene. Per the germline V gene, CDR1 is MNHEY and CDR2 is SMNVEV (reference sequence). The CDR3 has 15 amino acids. CDR3 in DNA: TGTGCCAGCAGTTGGGGACAGGTGCGCTCCTACGAGCAGTACTTC. This translates into CASSWGQVRSYEQYF.

This rearrangement joins TRBV9 to TRBJ2-3, with no clear D. Germline-derived CDR1 and CDR2 are SGDLS and YYNGEE. V was clipped by 4 bases and J by 2 bases, with 8 bases between them. The CDR3 extends over 13 amino acids. CDR3 protein: CASSRDNTDTQYF. The CDR3 DNA follows: TGTGCCAGCAGCCGCGATAACACAGATACGCAGTATTTT.

This clone has only a few counts. The V call is TRBV5-6, the J call TRBJ1-4, with D unclear. The germline V and J ends were trimmed by 0 bases and 3 bases, with 6 bases remaining between them. CDR1 and CDR2 (germline): SGHDT, YYEEEE. The CDR3 totals 14 residues. The CDR3 reads CASSLGAPNEKLFF. The DNA for the CDR3 is TGTGCCAGCAGCTTGGGGGCGCCTAATGAAAAACTGTTTTTT.

The V call is TRBV7-9, the J call TRBJ1-6, with TRBD1 matching over 8 bases. This CDR3 comprises 17 residues. V was clipped by 5 bases and J by 2 bases; unmatched bases: 8. Per germline, CDR1 SEHNR and CDR2 FQNEAQ (reference sequence). CDR3 in amino acids: CASSPADRGTYNSPLHF. The DNA for the CDR3 is TGTGCCAGCAGCCCGGCAGACAGGGGTACCTATAATTCACCCCTCCACTTT.

This clone occurred once. The chain joins TRBV15 to TRBJ1-1; no definite D call. Trimming removed 1 base at V and 6 bases at J, with 12 bases between. The CDR3 is made up of 14 amino acids. The germline gives CDR1 LNHNV, CDR2 YYDKDF (reference sequence). In nucleotides, the CDR3 is TGTGCCACCAGCAGAGTCACGAGGGAGGCTGAAGCTTTCTTT. This sequence encodes CATSRVTREAEAFF.

The chain joins TRBV5-5 to TRBJ1-4; tentatively, D is TRBD1 (5 bases). There are 16 residues in the CDR3. Trimming left V 4 bases short and J 0 bases short, with 13 bases between. Looked up from germline, CDR1 is SGHKS and CDR2 is YYEKEE (reference sequence). The CDR3 protein is CASSRHRQSTNEKLFF. The CDR3 DNA reads TGTGCCAGCAGCCGTCACCGACAGTCAACTAATGAAAAACTGTTTTTT.

This clone was observed once. V is TRBV2 and J is TRBJ1-2, with D perhaps matching TRBD1 (6 bases). Germline CDR1 SNHLY, CDR2 FYNNEI. This CDR3 has 14 amino acids. The germline V and J ends were trimmed by 6 bases and 6 bases, with 17 bases remaining between them. CDR3 region: CASRRGTTGHGYTF. As DNA, the CDR3 is TGTGCCAGCAGGAGGGGGACAACCGGACATGGCTACACCTTC.

In DNA, the CDR3 is TGTGCCAGCAGCCAATCGGTCTTGGCAGGGGCAAGCTACGAGCAGTACTTC. It is translated as CASSQSVLAGASYEQYF. The chain joins TRBV16 to TRBJ2-7; D perhaps matches TRBD1 (6 bases). The CDR3 length is 17 residues. The V gene's germline CDR1 is KGHSY and CDR2 FQNENV. The V end was cut by 0 bases, the J end by 3 bases, with 18 bases between. The whole variable domain, filled in from reference TRBV16 and TRBJ2-7, reads GEEVAQTPKHLVRGEGQKAKLYCAPIKGHSYVFWYQQVLKNEFKFLISFQNENVFDETGMPKERFSAKCLPNSPCSLEIQATKLEDSAVYFCASSQSVLAGASYEQYFGPGTRLTVT.

Here the CDR3 DNA reads TGTGCCAGCAGCGACCCGCAGGGCCAACGCCCCCAGCATTTT. Translating it yields CASSDPQGQRPQHF. The V call is TRBV28, the J call TRBJ1-5; D possibly corresponds to TRBD1 (5 bases). Per the germline V gene, CDR1 is MDHEN and CDR2 is SYDVKM. The CDR3 runs to 14 residues. The V end was cut by 6 bases, the J end by 10 bases, with 19 bases between.

The V call is TRBV9, the J call TRBJ1-1; D is ambiguous. Germline CDR1 and CDR2: SGDLS and YYNGEE. Between the trimmed V and J ends, which lost 4 bases and 0 bases, there was a span of 13 bases. The CDR3 runs to 15 residues. CDR3 region: CASSPHTSMNTEAFF. CDR3 in DNA: TGTGCCAGCAGCCCCCACACCTCAATGAACACTGAAGCTTTCTTT.

The chain couples TRBV23-1 to TRBJ1-2; 9 bases line up with TRBD1. TRBV23-1 is marked as an open reading frame, function uncertain. The CDR3 contains 20 residues. Losses at the gene ends were 2 bases for V and 3 bases for J; bases not matched to a gene: 19. The CDR3 here is CASSQITEGDRASEYYGYTF. The CDR3 bases are TGCGCCAGCAGTCAAATCACGGAAGGGGACAGGGCCTCCGAATACTATGGCTACACCTTC.

The genes are TRBV5-4 and TRBJ2-2, with 10 bases matching TRBD2. The CDR3 is 15 amino acids. V was pared by 3 bases and J by 7 bases, with 6 bases of the junction left unmatched. Germline CDR1 is SGHNT and CDR2 is YYREEE (reference sequence). The CDR3 region is CASSSAGGPDGELFF. The CDR3 DNA reads TGTGCCAGCAGCTCAGCGGGAGGGCCAGACGGGGAGCTGTTTTTT. The full variable domain, its missing parts supplied by reference TRBV5-4 and TRBJ2-2, is ETGVTQSPTHLIKTRGQQVTLRCSSQSGHNTVSWYQQALGQGPQFIFQYYREEENGRGNFPPRFSGLQFPNYSSELNVNALELDDSALYLCASSSAGGPDGELFFGEGSRLTVL.

The chain carries TRBV5-1 and TRBJ2-7; 7 positions agree with TRBD2. Germline V gives CDR1 SGHRS, CDR2 YFSETQ. The J segment lost 4 bases and the V segment lost 2 bases, leaving 9 bases of the junction unmatched. CDR3 length: 15 amino acids. CDR3 sequence (DNA): TGCGCCAGCAGCTTACTCCAGGGAGGGAGGTACGAGCAGTACTTC. Residues: CASSLLQGGRYEQYF.

V is TRBV27 and J is TRBJ1-1; the match to TRBD1 covers 7 bases. CDR3 length: 16 amino acids. V was clipped by 4 bases and J by 2 bases; unmatched bases: 10. The germline V gene has CDR1 MNHEY and CDR2 SMNVEV (reference sequence). The CDR3 is CASSSRPGQINTEAFF. Here the CDR3 DNA reads TGTGCCAGCAGTTCTCGGCCGGGACAGATAAACACTGAAGCTTTCTTT.

The V gene is TRBV28, the J gene TRBJ2-7; 7 positions match TRBD2. The length of the CDR3 is 15 residues. The germline V gene has CDR1 MDHEN and CDR2 SYDVKM. The junction had 11 bases not matched to a gene; V was cut back by 5 bases and J by 4 bases. The CDR3 loop reads CASSPAGEGIYEQYF. CDR3 coding DNA: TGTGCCAGCAGTCCAGCTGGGGAGGGGATTTACGAGCAGTACTTC.

This clone appeared once. This chain joins TRBV5-6 and TRBJ2-1, with 9 bases that match TRBD1. V shed 4 bases, J shed 9 bases, and the junction held 5 bases outside the gene matches. This CDR3 is 13 amino acids long. Germline values: CDR1 SGHDT, CDR2 YYEEEE. CDR3 DNA sequence: TGTGCCAGCAGCCACACAGGGGGCGCTGAGCAGTTCTTC. Its protein is CASSHTGGAEQFF.

Regarding this clone: A much larger clone differs from this one at a single base, so this may be a read error. Other DNA variants within this sample encode the same CDR3. The chain employs TRBV7-3 and TRBJ1-1; maybe TRBD1 (6 bases). Germline V lookup: CDR1 SGHTA, CDR2 FQGTGA. Deletions cut 6 bases from V and 1 base from J, with 9 bases between. This CDR3 is 13 amino acids long. CDR3 residues: CASSSQGNTEAFF. The CDR3 coding sequence is TGTGCCAGCAGTTCACAGGGGAACACTGAAGCTTTCTTT.

The rearrangement uses TRBV6-2 or TRBV6-3 and TRBJ2-1; a weak D match, TRBD1 (6 bases). Germline V gene data show CDR1 as MNHEY and CDR2 as SVGEGT. The CDR3 runs to 12 residues. Deletions cut 3 bases from V and 10 bases from J, with 10 bases between. The CDR3 nucleotides read TGTGCCAGCAGTTATGTCGGGACAGAGCAGTTCTTC. Protein: CASSYVGTEQFF.

The chain links TRBV5-1 to TRBJ2-7; a weak D match, TRBD1 (5 bases). This CDR3 is built from 14 residues. V lost 7 bases and J 1 base, leaving 15 bases between the germline ends. Germline CDR1 is SGHRS and CDR2 is YFSETQ. The CDR3 bases are TGCGCCAGCCAACCGACAGCATCTTCCTACGAGCAGTACTTC. As protein: CASQPTASSYEQYF. Variable domain in full (rest from reference TRBV5-1 and TRBJ2-7): KAGVTQTPRYLIKTRGQQVTLSCSPISGHRSVSWYQQTPGQGLQFLFEYFSETQRNKGNFPGRFSGRQFSNSRSEMNVSTLELGDSALYLCASQPTASSYEQYFGPGTRLTVT.

The chain couples TRBV27 to TRBJ2-7, with D perhaps TRBD2 (5 bases). The germline gives CDR1 MNHEY, CDR2 SMNVEV (reference sequence). There are 13 residues in the CDR3. V was trimmed by 0 bases and J by 7 bases, leaving 10 bases between them. The CDR3 sequence is CASSLSPTGEQYF. CDR3 DNA sequence: TGTGCCAGCAGTTTATCACCTACGGGGGAGCAGTACTTC.